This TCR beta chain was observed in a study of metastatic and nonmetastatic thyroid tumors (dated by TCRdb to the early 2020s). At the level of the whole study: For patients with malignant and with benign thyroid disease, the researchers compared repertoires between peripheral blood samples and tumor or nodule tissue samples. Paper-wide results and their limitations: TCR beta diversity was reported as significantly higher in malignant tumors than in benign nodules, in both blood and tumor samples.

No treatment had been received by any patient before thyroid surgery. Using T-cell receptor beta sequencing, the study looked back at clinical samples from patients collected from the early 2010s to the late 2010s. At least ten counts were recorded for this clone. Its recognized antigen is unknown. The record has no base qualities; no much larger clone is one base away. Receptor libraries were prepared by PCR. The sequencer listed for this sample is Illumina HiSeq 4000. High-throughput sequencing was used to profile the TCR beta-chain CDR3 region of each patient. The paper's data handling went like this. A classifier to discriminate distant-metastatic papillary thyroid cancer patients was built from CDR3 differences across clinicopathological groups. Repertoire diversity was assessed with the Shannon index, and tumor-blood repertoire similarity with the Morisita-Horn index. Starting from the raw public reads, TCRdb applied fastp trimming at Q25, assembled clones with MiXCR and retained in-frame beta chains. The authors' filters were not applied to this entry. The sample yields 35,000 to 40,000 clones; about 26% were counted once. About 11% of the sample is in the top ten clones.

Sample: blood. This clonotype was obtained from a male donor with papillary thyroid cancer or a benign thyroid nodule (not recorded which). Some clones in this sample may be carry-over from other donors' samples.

CDR3 loop: CASSIDRTGGAFF. The sequenced DNA is TGTGCCAGTAGTATTGACCGGACAGGAGGAGCTTTCTTT. The sequence is built from TRBV19 and TRBJ1-1; TRBD1 lines up with 7 middle nucleotides. Sequences LNHDA (CDR1) and SQIVND (CDR2) are obtained from the germline V gene (reference sequence). The junction shows trimming of 3 bases on V and 10 bases on J, and the gene matches do not reach 8 bases of it. Including cysteine and phenylalanine, the CDR3 has 13 amino acids. The entry retains the CDR3 DNA only, 39 bases that are in frame from base 1.